This T cell receptor beta chain comes out of a study of cytomegalovirus exposure and HLA in healthy donors. Study-wide findings and caveats: In an earlier analysis, about 87% or about 30%: the productive usage of most TCR beta V segments. Researchers reported from a later analysis that most CMV-associated TCR beta chains appeared HLA-restricted. Across donors, sequencing depth was assumed by presence/absence analyses to be roughly uniform.

The CDR3 runs 14 residues. Trimming removed 7 bases at V and 5 bases at J, with 17 bases between. CDR1 LNHDA and CDR2 SQIVND come from the germline V gene (reference sequence). Comment on this clone: Its antigen is not identified.

The primer mix had 60 Vbeta and 13 Jbeta primers. Sequencing was performed with immunoSEQ multiplex PCR; in TCRdb, only in-frame clones are kept and a portion is missing. In the table there are about 89,000 clones, just over 65% of which are singletons. All donors participated as healthy donors of bone marrow. Sequencing was carried out using PBMCs. The chain joins TRBV19 to TRBJ1-1; D gene ambiguous. This receptor was taken from a man between 25 and 39 years old in good health and CMV-seronegative. The CDR3 loop reads CASKMGSDRTEAFF. In DNA form, the CDR3 reads TGTGCCAGTAAAATGGGCAGTGACCGGACTGAAGCTTTCTTT.